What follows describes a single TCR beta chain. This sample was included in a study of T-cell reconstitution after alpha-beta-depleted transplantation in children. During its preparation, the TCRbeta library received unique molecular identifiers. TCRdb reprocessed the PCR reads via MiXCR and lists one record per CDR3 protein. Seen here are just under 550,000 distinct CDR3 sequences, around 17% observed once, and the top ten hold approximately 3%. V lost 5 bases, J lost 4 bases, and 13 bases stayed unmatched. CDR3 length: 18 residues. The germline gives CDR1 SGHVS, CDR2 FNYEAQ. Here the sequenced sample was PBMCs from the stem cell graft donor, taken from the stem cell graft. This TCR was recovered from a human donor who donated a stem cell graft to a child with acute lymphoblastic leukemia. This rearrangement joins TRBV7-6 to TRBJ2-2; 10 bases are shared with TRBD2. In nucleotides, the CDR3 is TGTGCCAGCAGCCTAGGGTCTAGCGGGAGTTTCAGCACCGGGGAGCTGTTTTTT. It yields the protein CASSLGSSGSFSTGELFF. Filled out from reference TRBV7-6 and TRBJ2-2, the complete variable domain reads GAGVSQSPRYKVTKRGQDVALRCDPISGHVSLYWYRQALGQGPEFLTYFNYEAQQDKSGLPNDRFSAERPEGSISTLTIQRTEQRDSAMYRCASSLGSSGSFSTGELFFGEGSRLTVL.